The clone carrying this T cell receptor (beta chain) was counted many times. Its target is unknown. Amplification of TCR beta CDR3 regions used RNA as the template. The HTBI primer set drove a first-round RT-PCR of the TCR CDR3. MiXCR, applied by TCRdb to the multiplex PCR reads, yields one record per CDR3 protein. The sample holds roughly 500,000 distinct CDR3 sequences, approximately 44% seen once. The CDR3 loop spans 14 amino acids. V lost 4 bases, J lost 2 bases, and 13 bases lay in between. Germline V gene lookup returns CDR1 SGDLS and CDR2 YYNGEE. The data were obtained in a study of T cells in Graves' hyperthyroidism and ophthalmopathy. Study-wide findings and caveats: Most clonotypes expanded in thyroid above 0.001 were likewise present in blood.

Input material: peripheral blood or thyroid tissue (not recorded which). This chain uses TRBV9 with TRBJ2-7, with a tentative D call TRBD2 (7 bases). This receptor was taken from an adult woman with Graves' disease, either hyperthyroidism or ophthalmopathy (not recorded which). DNA for the CDR3: TGTGCCAGCAGCCAGGGGCTAGCGGCCTACGAGCAGTACTTC. It encodes CASSQGLAAYEQYF.